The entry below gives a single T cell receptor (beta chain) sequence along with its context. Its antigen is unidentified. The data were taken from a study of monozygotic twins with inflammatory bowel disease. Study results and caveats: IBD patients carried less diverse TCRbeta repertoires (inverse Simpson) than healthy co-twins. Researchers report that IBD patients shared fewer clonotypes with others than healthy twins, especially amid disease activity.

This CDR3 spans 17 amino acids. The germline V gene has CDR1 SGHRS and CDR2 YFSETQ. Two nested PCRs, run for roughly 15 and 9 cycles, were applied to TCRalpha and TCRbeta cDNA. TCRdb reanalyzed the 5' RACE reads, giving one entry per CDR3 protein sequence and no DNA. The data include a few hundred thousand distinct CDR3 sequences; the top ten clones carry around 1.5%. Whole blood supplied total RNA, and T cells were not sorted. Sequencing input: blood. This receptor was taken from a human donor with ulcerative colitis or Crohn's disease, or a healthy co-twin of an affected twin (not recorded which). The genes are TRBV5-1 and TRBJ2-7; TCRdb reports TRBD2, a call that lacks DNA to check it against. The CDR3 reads CASSLTSRDYGSYEQYF.